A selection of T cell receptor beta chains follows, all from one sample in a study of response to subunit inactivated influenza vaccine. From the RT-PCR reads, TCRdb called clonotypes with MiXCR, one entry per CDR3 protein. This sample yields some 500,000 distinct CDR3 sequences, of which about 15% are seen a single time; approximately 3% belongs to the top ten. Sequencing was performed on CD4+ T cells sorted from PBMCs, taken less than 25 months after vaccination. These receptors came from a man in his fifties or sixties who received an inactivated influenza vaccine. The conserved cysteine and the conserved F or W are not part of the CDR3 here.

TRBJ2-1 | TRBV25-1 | ASSDKTGYPYNEQF
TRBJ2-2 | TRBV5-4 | ASSFETTGGVGTGELF
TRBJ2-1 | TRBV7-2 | ASSKEAPIEQF
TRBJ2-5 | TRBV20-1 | SARGNRRIQETQY
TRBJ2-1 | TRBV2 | ASGDGSSNEQF
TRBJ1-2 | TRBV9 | ASSPVGTGYGYT
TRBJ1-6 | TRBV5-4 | ASNQQGTASSALH
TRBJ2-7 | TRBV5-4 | ASSRRGGHYIRYEQY
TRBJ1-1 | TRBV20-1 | SASGLRGANTEAF
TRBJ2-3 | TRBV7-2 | ASRTGSTDTQY
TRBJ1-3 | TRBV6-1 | ASSEVSGNTIY
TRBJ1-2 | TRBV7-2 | ASSQGTAPYGYT
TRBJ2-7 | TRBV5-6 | ASSLVQGAIYEQY
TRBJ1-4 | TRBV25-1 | ASSGVTRWNEKLF
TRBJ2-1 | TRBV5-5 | ASSLTAIKQF
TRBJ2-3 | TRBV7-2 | ASSNRGGTDTQY
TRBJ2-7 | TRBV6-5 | ASSYSSGTYEQY
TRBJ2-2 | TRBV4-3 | ASSQDRRLAGTGELF
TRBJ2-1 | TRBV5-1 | ASNPGKAYNEQF
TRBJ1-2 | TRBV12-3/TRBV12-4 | ASSSTGAGGYT
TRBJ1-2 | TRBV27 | ASSTRQGARGNYGYT
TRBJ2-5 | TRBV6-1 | ASTRGMGQETQY
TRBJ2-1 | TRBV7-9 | ASSRSGGGLNQQF
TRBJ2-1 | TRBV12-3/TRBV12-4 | ASSLAPGGNNEQF
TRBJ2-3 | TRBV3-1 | ASSETSGTSTDTQY
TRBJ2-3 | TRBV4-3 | ASSEGLSNTQY
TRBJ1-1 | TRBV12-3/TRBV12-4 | ASSPGTVRGNTEAF
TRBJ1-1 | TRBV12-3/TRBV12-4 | ASSFASSGNTEAF
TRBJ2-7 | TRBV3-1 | ASSRNRGGDYEQY
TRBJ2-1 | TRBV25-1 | ASSESGPVNEQF
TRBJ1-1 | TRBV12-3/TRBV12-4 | ASSLRARRTEAF
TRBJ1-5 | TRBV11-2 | ASSLSDNQPQH
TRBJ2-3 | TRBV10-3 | AILERLADTQY